Below, 30 T cell receptor beta chains from the same sample are listed, as sequenced in a study of cytomegalovirus exposure and HLA in healthy donors. PCR involved 60 Vbeta and 13 Jbeta primers. Method: immunoSEQ multiplex PCR; TCRdb's copy keeps in-frame clones and lacks some. The sample yields about 190,000 clones, roughly 81% seen once. Sequencing input: PBMCs. The source of these receptors is a woman in her twenties or thirties in good health and CMV-seropositive.

This rearrangement joins TRBV5-5 to TRBJ1-1; 7 bases align to TRBD1. The V segment lost 6 bases and the J segment 0 bases; nucleotides outside the gene matches: 8. Germline CDR1 reads SGHKS; CDR2 reads YYEKEE (reference sequence). There are 15 residues in the CDR3. In DNA, the CDR3 is TGTGCCAGCATGACCGGGACAGTGATGAACACTGAAGCTTTCTTT. Residues: CASMTGTVMNTEAFF.

The gene calls are TRBV5-1 and TRBJ2-5, with 11 bases that match TRBD1. The V gene end was trimmed by 4 bases and the J gene end by 4 bases; junction bases not matched to a gene: 6. CDR1 is SGHRS, CDR2 YFSETQ, per germline. This CDR3 region has 15 residues. CDR3 in amino acids: CASSPGQGVPETQYF. Here the CDR3 DNA reads TGCGCCAGCAGCCCGGGACAGGGGGTCCCAGAGACCCAGTACTTC.

On this clone: The junction departs from the called germline gene at one end, perhaps through a read error. V gene TRBV7-9 combines with J gene TRBJ1-2, with D uncertain. Germline loops: CDR1 SEHNR, CDR2 FQNEAQ (reference sequence). The CDR3 sequence is 8 residues long. DNA of the CDR3: TGTGCCAGCAGCCAGACACTCTTC. Its translation is CASSQTLF.

V is TRBV4-1 and J is TRBJ1-2, with 7 bases that match TRBD1. The CDR3 loop spans 14 amino acids. Losses at the gene ends were 4 bases for V and 8 bases for J; bases not matched to a gene: 10. Germline CDR1 reads MGHRA; CDR2 reads YSYEKL. The chain's CDR3 is CASSLMTGPKGYTF. The CDR3 region has the DNA TGCGCCAGCAGCCTAATGACAGGGCCAAAAGGCTACACCTTC.

The rearrangement links TRBV27 to TRBJ1-2; the D gene is possibly TRBD1 (5 bases). This CDR3 has 14 amino acids. Trimming removed 1 base from V and 2 bases from J, with 8 bases in between. The germline V gene encodes CDR1 MNHEY and CDR2 SMNVEV (reference sequence). The CDR3 is CASSLWPGNYGYTF. The DNA of the CDR3 is TGTGCCAGCAGTTTATGGCCAGGGAACTATGGCTACACCTTC.

The V call is TRBV6-6, the J call TRBJ2-5; 11 nucleotides agree with TRBD2. Germline V gene data show CDR1 as MNHNY and CDR2 as SVGAGI (reference sequence). This CDR3 has 15 residues. V lost 8 bases to trimming and J lost 4 bases; unmatched junction nucleotides: 9. CDR3 sequence reads: CASGRTSGGRETQYF. The DNA for the CDR3 is TGTGCCAGCGGGAGAACTAGCGGGGGACGAGAGACCCAGTACTTC.

The gene calls are TRBV5-5 and TRBJ1-5; 9 bases align to TRBD1. CDR1 is SGHKS, CDR2 YYEKEE, per germline (reference sequence). V dropped 0 bases and J dropped 2; count of bases not matched to a gene: 12. This CDR3 is built from 19 residues. CDR3 sequence (DNA): TGTGCCAGCAGCTTGGCCAGGAGGGACAGGGAGTTTGGCAATCAGCCCCAGCATTTT. As protein: CASSLARRDREFGNQPQHF.

This chain joins TRBV7-9 and TRBJ2-3; D possibly corresponds to TRBD1 (7 bases). The CDR3 extends over 15 amino acids. V lost 1 base and J 4 bases, leaving 12 bases between the germline ends. CDR1 is SEHNR, CDR2 FQNEAQ, per germline (reference sequence). The CDR3 loop reads CASSLGTGEADTQYF. The CDR3 nucleotides read TGTGCCAGCAGCTTAGGTACAGGGGAGGCAGATACGCAGTATTTT.

On this clone itself: The sample holds other DNA sequences that translate to the same CDR3. This chain links TRBV28 with TRBJ1-2, with TRBD1 identical over 10 bases. V lost 6 bases and J lost 3; bases outside the gene matches: 10. The CDR3 is 16 amino acids. The germline V gene has CDR1 MDHEN and CDR2 SYDVKM. Here the CDR3 reads CASSETGGAFDYGYTF. As DNA, the CDR3 is TGTGCCAGCAGCGAGACAGGGGGCGCCTTCGACTATGGCTACACCTTC.

The chain couples TRBV27 to TRBJ2-7; 9 bases match TRBD2. Trimming at V came to 5 bases and at J to 2 bases, leaving 7 bases not matched to a gene. This CDR3 comprises 15 residues. Germline CDR1 reads MNHEY; CDR2 reads SMNVEV (reference sequence). DNA for the CDR3: TGTGCCAGCAGTCCAAGACTAGCGGTAACCTACGAGCAGTACTTC. Amino acids: CASSPRLAVTYEQYF.

The chain links TRBV9 to TRBJ1-2; D uncertain. CDR3 size: 13 residues. V was clipped by 9 bases and J by 4 bases, with 16 bases between them. Germline V gene sequence: CDR1 SGDLS, CDR2 YYNGEE. The CDR3 DNA follows: TGTGCCACTTCCCCGGGGATGTCCTATGGCTACACCTTC. It specifies CATSPGMSYGYTF.

For this clone: Additional DNA sequences in this sample encode the identical CDR3. The V gene is TRBV10-3, the J gene TRBJ2-7; TRBD1 matches 11 bases. Germline V gene sequence: CDR1 ENHRY, CDR2 SYGVKD. CDR3 length equals 12 residues. J gave up 4 bases and V 9 bases, and 2 bases lay outside the gene matches. The CDR3 DNA reads as TGTGCCATTGGGACAGGGGGGTACGAGCAGTACTTC. It translates to CAIGTGGYEQYF.

CDR3 loop: CASSPDRDGYTF. The CDR3 region has the DNA TGTGCCAGCAGCCCGGACAGGGATGGCTACACCTTC. The V gene is TRBV28, the J gene TRBJ1-2, with TRBD1 matching 8 bases. The J segment lost 6 bases and the V segment lost 6 bases, leaving 3 bases of the junction unmatched. The CDR3 has 12 residues. CDR1 is MDHEN, CDR2 SYDVKM, per germline.

The chain couples TRBV5-1 to TRBJ2-7; 7 nucleotides line up with TRBD1. Germline-derived CDR1 and CDR2 are SGHRS and YFSETQ. This CDR3 contains 14 residues. Trimming at V came to 2 bases and at J to 6 bases, leaving 8 bases not matched to a gene. The CDR3 DNA reads as TGCGCCAGCAGCTTAGGAACAGGGGTAAGCGAGCAGTACTTC. It encodes CASSLGTGVSEQYF. The variable domain in full, completed from reference TRBV5-1 and TRBJ2-7, reads KAGVTQTPRYLIKTRGQQVTLSCSPISGHRSVSWYQQTPGQGLQFLFEYFSETQRNKGNFPGRFSGRQFSNSRSEMNVSTLELGDSALYLCASSLGTGVSEQYFGPGTRLTVT.

V and J are TRBV6-4 and TRBJ2-1; D is possibly TRBD2 (5 bases). Germline CDR1 reads MRHNA; CDR2 reads SNTAGT. The CDR3 contains 14 residues. Trimming left V 6 bases short and J 2 bases short, with 11 bases between. In DNA, the CDR3 is TGTGCCAGCAGCGTAGGAGGAACCTACAATGAGCAGTTCTTC. Translated, it gives CASSVGGTYNEQFF.

The chain links TRBV19 to TRBJ2-7; 10 bases are shared with TRBD2. CDR1 and CDR2 from the germline V gene are LNHDA and SQIVND (reference sequence). The length of the CDR3 is 13 residues. V gave up 7 bases and J gave up 5 bases; unmatched junction bases: 5. CDR3 coding DNA: TGTGCCAGTACCAGCGGGGGGGTCAACGAGCAGTACTTC. As protein: CASTSGGVNEQYF.

J is TRBJ2-3 and V is TRBV9, with D hard to call. The CDR3 runs to 14 residues. Germline V CDR1 and CDR2: SGDLS, YYNGEE. Deletions cut 3 bases from V and 2 bases from J, with 10 bases between. Here the CDR3 reads CASSERLNTDTQYF. The DNA for the CDR3 is TGTGCCAGCAGCGAGAGACTGAACACAGATACGCAGTATTTT.

This clone was counted a single time. The gene calls are TRBV15 and TRBJ2-5, with D perhaps matching TRBD2 (6 bases). The tail of the sequence fits TRBJ2-7 better, so the J call may be wrong. CDR3 length equals 15 residues. Germline CDR1 and CDR2: LNHNV and YYDKDF (reference sequence). CDR3 sequence reads: CATSRVWRDNYEQYF. The CDR3 nucleotides read TGTGCCACCAGCAGAGTATGGCGGGATAACTACGAGCAGTACTTC.

As for this clone: Different DNA sequences within this sample yield the same CDR3. The rearrangement joins TRBV19 to TRBJ2-7, with 9 positions matching TRBD1. J was trimmed by 2 bases and V by 3 bases; bases with no gene match: 2. CDR3 length: 14 residues. Germline V gene data show CDR1 as LNHDA and CDR2 as SQIVND (reference sequence). CDR3 loop: CASSIGTGPYEQYF. As DNA, the CDR3 is TGTGCCAGTAGTATTGGGACAGGGCCCTACGAGCAGTACTTC.

The V gene is TRBV18, the J gene TRBJ1-1; D may be TRBD1 (5 bases). The germline V gene encodes CDR1 KGHSH and CDR2 LQKENI. The V end was cut by 6 bases, the J end by 7 bases, with 21 bases between. This CDR3 comprises 15 residues. The CDR3 sequence is CASSPYAGGTREAFF. The CDR3 DNA sequence: TGTGCCAGCTCGCCCTACGCCGGGGGGACGCGTGAAGCTTTCTTT. The variable domain in full, completed from reference TRBV18 and TRBJ1-1, reads NAGVMQNPRHLVRRRGQEARLRCSPMKGHSHVYWYRQLPEEGLKFMVYLQKENIIDESGMPKERFSAEFPKEGPSILRIQQVVRGDSAAYFCASSPYAGGTREAFFGQGTRLTVV.

The chain recombines TRBV28 with TRBJ1-6; 10 bases map to TRBD1. With V trimmed by 4 bases and J by 14 bases, 5 bases remained unmatched. CDR1 is MDHEN, CDR2 SYDVKM, per germline. The CDR3 spans 13 residues. CDR3 sequence reads: CASSSRDRGSLHF. As DNA, the CDR3 is TGTGCCAGCAGTTCCCGGGACAGGGGATCCCTCCACTTT.

The rearrangement joins TRBV27 to TRBJ2-1; TRBD2 aligns across 8 bases. This CDR3 region has 16 residues. Germline V gene data show CDR1 as MNHEY and CDR2 as SMNVEV (reference sequence). V shed 5 bases, J shed 2 bases, and the junction held 8 bases outside the gene matches. The CDR3 loop is CASSIQLAVPYNEQFF. Written as DNA, the CDR3 is TGTGCCAGCAGTATCCAACTAGCGGTACCCTACAATGAGCAGTTCTTC.

The rearrangement links TRBV28 to TRBJ1-2; D uncertain. Trimming removed 10 bases at V and 5 bases at J, with 11 bases between. The length of the CDR3 is 11 residues. Germline CDR1 MDHEN, CDR2 SYDVKM. The CDR3 DNA reads TGTGCCACCCAAGTGGAGTATGGCTACACCTTC. Translation gives CATQVEYGYTF.

CDR3 coding DNA: TGTGCCAGCAGCTTACGCCAGGGTGGCACTGAAGCTTTCTTT. It specifies CASSLRQGGTEAFF. The chain couples TRBV14 to TRBJ1-1, with D possibly TRBD1 on 5 matching bases. CDR1 is SGHDN and CDR2 is FVKESK in the germline V gene. The CDR3 sequence is 14 residues long. Trimming removed 5 bases from V and 4 bases from J, with 14 bases in between.

The chain couples TRBV11-3 to TRBJ2-3; weak D call: TRBD1 (6 bases). Per the germline V gene, CDR1 is SGHNT and CDR2 is YENEEA. The CDR3 is 15 amino acids. V lost 3 bases, J lost 0 bases, and 10 bases lay in between. The CDR3 nucleotides are TGTGCCAGCAGCTTGGGACAACTCAGCACAGATACGCAGTATTTT. Protein product: CASSLGQLSTDTQYF.

This rearrangement joins TRBV19 to TRBJ2-5; possibly TRBD2 for D (5 bases). The CDR3 length is 16 residues. CDR1 and CDR2 (germline): LNHDA, SQIVND (reference sequence). The V end lost 1 base, the J end lost 5 bases, and 17 bases lay between the germline ends. The CDR3 bases are TGTGCCAGTAGTATAGTGGTCGGGGTATGGCAGGAGACCCAGTACTTC. Its translation is CASSIVVGVWQETQYF.

The rearrangement joins TRBV6-5 to TRBJ2-3; the match to TRBD2 covers 11 bases. Germline CDR1 MNHEY, CDR2 SVGAGI. V shed 6 bases, J shed 3 bases, and the junction held 5 bases outside the gene matches. This CDR3 region has 15 residues. The CDR3 is CASSQLAGETDTQYF. The CDR3 DNA follows: TGTGCCAGCAGCCAACTAGCGGGAGAGACAGATACGCAGTATTTT.

J is TRBJ1-1 and V is TRBV19, with TRBD1 identical over 7 bases. The CDR3 has 15 amino acids. The ends lost 3 bases at V and 1 base at J; junction bases unmatched: 5. Germline V gene sequence: CDR1 LNHDA, CDR2 SQIVND (reference sequence). The CDR3 loop is CASSIGTGANTEAFF. Written as DNA, the CDR3 is TGTGCCAGTAGTATTGGCACAGGGGCGAACACTGAAGCTTTCTTT.

This clone occurred a few times. The chain joins TRBV9 to TRBJ2-5, with TRBD2 identical over 13 bases. Germline CDR1 reads SGDLS; CDR2 reads YYNGEE. This CDR3 comprises 16 residues. V was pared by 4 bases and J by 5 bases, with 8 bases of the junction left unmatched. The CDR3 DNA follows: TGTGCCAGCAGCCCGGGGACTAGCGGGAAGGGGGAGACCCAGTACTTC. It translates to CASSPGTSGKGETQYF.

This clone appeared a single time. This chain joins TRBV19 and TRBJ2-5; a possible D gene is TRBD2 (5 bases). This CDR3 region has 15 residues. V lost 2 bases and J lost 2, with 12 bases in between. Germline CDR1 is LNHDA and CDR2 is SQIVND (reference sequence). The CDR3 loop reads CASSITARGQETQYF. The DNA for the CDR3 is TGTGCCAGTAGTATAACGGCACGGGGACAAGAGACCCAGTACTTC.